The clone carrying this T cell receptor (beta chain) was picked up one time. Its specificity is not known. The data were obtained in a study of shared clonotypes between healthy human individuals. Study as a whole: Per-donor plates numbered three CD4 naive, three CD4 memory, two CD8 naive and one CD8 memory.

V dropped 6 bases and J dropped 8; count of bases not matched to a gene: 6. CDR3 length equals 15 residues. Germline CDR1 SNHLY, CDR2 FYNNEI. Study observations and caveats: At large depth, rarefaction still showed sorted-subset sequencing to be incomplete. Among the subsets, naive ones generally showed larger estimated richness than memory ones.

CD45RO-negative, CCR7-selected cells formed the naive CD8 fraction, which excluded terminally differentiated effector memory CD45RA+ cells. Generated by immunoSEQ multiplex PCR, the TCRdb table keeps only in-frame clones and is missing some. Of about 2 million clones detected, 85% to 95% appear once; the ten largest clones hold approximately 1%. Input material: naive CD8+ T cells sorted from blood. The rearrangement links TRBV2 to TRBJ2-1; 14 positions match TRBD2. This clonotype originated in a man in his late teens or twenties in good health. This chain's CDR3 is CASSLGTSGSDEQFF. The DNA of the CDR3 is TGTGCCAGCAGCCTCGGGACTAGCGGGAGTGATGAGCAGTTCTTC. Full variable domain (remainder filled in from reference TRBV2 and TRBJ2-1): EPEVTQTPSHQVTQMGQEVILRCVPISNHLYFYWYRQILGQKVEFLVSFYNNEISEKSEIFDDQFSVERPDGSNFTLKIRSTKLEDSAMYFCASSLGTSGSDEQFFGPGTRLTVL.